This T cell receptor beta chain comes out of a study of blood T cell repertoires in COVID-19. The V gene's germline CDR1 is MNHEY and CDR2 SVGAGI. Trimming removed 2 bases from V and 7 bases from J, with 8 bases in between. There are 12 residues in the CDR3. The table came from immunoSEQ multiplex PCR; TCRdb's copy has only in-frame clones and leaves some out. The sample yields 150,000 to 200,000 clones, around 85% seen once. The receptor was isolated from a man in his fifties or sixties who had recovered from COVID-19. The chain combines TRBV6-5 with TRBJ1-2, with D tentatively TRBD1 (5 bases). Sequences were obtained from peripheral blood. Here the CDR3 DNA reads TGTGCCAGCAGTTACGGGGGGGTTGGCTACACCTTC. It is translated as CASSYGGVGYTF.